This T cell receptor (beta chain) was observed in a study of T cell responses to AZD1222 COVID-19 vaccine. Per the germline V gene, CDR1 is SGHRS and CDR2 is YFSETQ. With 4 bases removed from V and 2 bases from J, the gap between germline ends came to 12 bases. The CDR3 consists of 14 residues. Study findings and constraints: Vaccine-related CD4 TCRs covered spike, predominating at 160-218 and 743-854. Among AZD1222 vaccinees, only six were seropositive at baseline. Females outnumbered males among donors, who were mostly white British; clonal diversity was possibly underestimated. Per reports, nearly half of all spike-specific TCRs target regions that are unmutated in variants.

This table comes from immunoSEQ multiplex PCR, and its TCRdb copy is limited to in-frame clones, with some not included. The sample yields roughly 97,000 clones, more than 85% seen once. Comments on this clone: Its antigen is as yet unknown.

The sequence was obtained from an adult in good health. The sample here was peripheral blood, taken on day 0 of AZD1222 vaccination. The chain employs TRBV5-1 and TRBJ1-2, with D possibly TRBD1 on 5 matching bases. The CDR3 reads CASSPSGGNYGYTF. As DNA, the CDR3 is TGCGCCAGCAGCCCCTCGGGGGGGAACTATGGCTACACCTTC.